The next 11 T cell receptor beta chains were all read from a single sample in a study of shared clonotypes between healthy human individuals. The naive CD8 subset, CD45RO-negative cells positively selected for CCR7, excluded terminally differentiated effector memory CD45RA+ cells. Profiling relied on immunoSEQ multiplex PCR, and the TCRdb table lists in-frame clones only, not all of them. Among around 1.9 million clones listed, about 92% were seen once. The source material was naive CD8+ T cells from PBMCs. Receptors originate from a man aged 18 to 35 in good health. Some clones in this sample may be carry-over from other donors' samples.

The chain couples TRBV4-1 to TRBJ2-7; 7 nucleotides match TRBD2. The CDR3 is 15 amino acids. CDR1 MGHRA and CDR2 YSYEKL come from the germline V gene. Trimming at V came to 2 bases and at J to 3 bases, leaving 7 bases not matched to a gene. The CDR3 reads CASSQTGGLYYEQYF. The CDR3 nucleotides are TGCGCCAGCAGCCAAACGGGGGGACTATACTACGAGCAGTACTTC.

A note on this clone: This CDR3 is also generated by other DNA sequences in the sample. The chain joins TRBV7-8 to TRBJ2-1; D is uncertain. CDR1 and CDR2 (germline): SGHVS, FQNEAQ. There are 15 residues in the CDR3. The V end was cut by 1 base, the J end by 1 base, with 8 bases between. The CDR3 DNA reads as TGTGCCAGCAGCTTAGGAGGTTATTCCTACAATGAGCAGTTCTTC. Its translation is CASSLGGYSYNEQFF.

The chain carries TRBV7-9 and TRBJ2-1; TRBD2 agrees at 11 bases. This CDR3 contains 16 residues. The V segment lost 5 bases and the J segment 7 bases; nucleotides outside the gene matches: 10. The germline V gene encodes CDR1 SEHNR and CDR2 FQNEAQ (reference sequence). This CDR3 is CASSPPLAGGRNEQFF. CDR3 DNA sequence: TGTGCCAGCAGCCCGCCGCTAGCGGGAGGTAGGAATGAGCAGTTCTTC.

This clone was picked up one time. Additional DNA sequences in this sample encode the identical CDR3. This chain connects TRBV28 to TRBJ2-3; D is possibly TRBD1 (6 bases). Trimming took off 4 bases at V and 4 bases at J, with 9 bases between the two ends. The CDR3 is 13 residues long. Germline V lookup: CDR1 MDHEN, CDR2 SYDVKM. CDR3 region: CASSSGTPDTQYF. CDR3 nucleotides: TGTGCCAGCAGTTCGGGGACACCAGATACGCAGTATTTT.

The chain has TRBV9 and TRBJ2-7, with a tentative D call TRBD2 (5 bases). Between the trimmed V and J ends, which lost 4 bases and 0 bases, there was a span of 14 bases. The CDR3 has 15 amino acids. Germline V gene data show CDR1 as SGDLS and CDR2 as YYNGEE. The CDR3 DNA reads TGTGCCAGCAGCCCCTGGACTTCCAGCTCCTACGAGCAGTACTTC. Amino acid sequence: CASSPWTSSSYEQYF.

V gene TRBV5-6 combines with J gene TRBJ2-7; 7 bases agree with TRBD1. The length of the CDR3 is 13 residues. J gave up 6 bases and V 0 bases, and 3 bases lay outside the gene matches. Per the germline V gene, CDR1 is SGHDT and CDR2 is YYEEEE. This chain's CDR3 is CASSLGQGGEQYF. CDR3 DNA: TGTGCCAGCAGCTTGGGACAGGGCGGCGAGCAGTACTTC.

This chain uses TRBV28 with TRBJ1-1; TRBD1 agrees at 8 bases. The CDR3 loop spans 15 amino acids. The germline V gene encodes CDR1 MDHEN and CDR2 SYDVKM. Trimming at V came to 3 bases and at J to 6 bases, leaving 9 bases not matched to a gene. CDR3 in amino acids: CASSFIPARGPEAFF. DNA for the CDR3: TGTGCCAGCAGTTTCATACCCGCCAGGGGGCCTGAAGCTTTCTTT.

As concerns this clone: This sample includes further DNA sequences coding for the same CDR3. V usage is TRBV7-6 and J usage is TRBJ1-1; D gene ambiguous. The V end was cut by 1 base, the J end by 2 bases, with 5 bases between. CDR1 and CDR2 from the germline V gene are SGHVS and FNYEAQ. The CDR3 is made up of 13 amino acids. In DNA form, the CDR3 reads TGTGCCAGCAGCTTAGAGGGTAACACTGAAGCTTTCTTT. The encoded protein is CASSLEGNTEAFF.

With regard to this clone: Other DNA sequences in this specimen translate into the identical CDR3. The V call is TRBV9, the J call TRBJ2-7; TRBD1 matches at 7 bases. V lost 4 bases to trimming and J lost 3 bases; unmatched junction nucleotides: 7. The germline V gene has CDR1 SGDLS and CDR2 YYNGEE. CDR3 length equals 14 residues. Written as DNA, the CDR3 is TGTGCCAGCAGCCCGGGACAGCGAAGCTACGAGCAGTACTTC. This gives the protein CASSPGQRSYEQYF.

This clone came up a few times. The rearrangement joins TRBV7-9 to TRBJ1-1; no clear D. CDR1 SEHNR and CDR2 FQNEAQ come from the germline V gene (reference sequence). This CDR3 has 16 residues. V dropped 5 bases and J dropped 0 bases, with 16 bases sitting between them. For the CDR3, the DNA is TGTGCCAGCAGCCTAGGTCCACGGAGCATGAACACTGAAGCTTTCTTT. Protein product: CASSLGPRSMNTEAFF.

In its sample, this clone was seen once. The chain carries TRBV7-8 and TRBJ2-1; TRBD2 matches 8 bases. The CDR3 sequence is 16 residues long. CDR1 is SGHVS and CDR2 is FQNEAQ in the germline V gene. V shed 4 bases and J 7 bases; nucleotides not matched to a gene: 12. CDR3 bases: TGTGCCAGCAGCTCCGCGGGACTAGGGACAAAGAATGAGCAGTTCTTC. Its protein is CASSSAGLGTKNEQFF.